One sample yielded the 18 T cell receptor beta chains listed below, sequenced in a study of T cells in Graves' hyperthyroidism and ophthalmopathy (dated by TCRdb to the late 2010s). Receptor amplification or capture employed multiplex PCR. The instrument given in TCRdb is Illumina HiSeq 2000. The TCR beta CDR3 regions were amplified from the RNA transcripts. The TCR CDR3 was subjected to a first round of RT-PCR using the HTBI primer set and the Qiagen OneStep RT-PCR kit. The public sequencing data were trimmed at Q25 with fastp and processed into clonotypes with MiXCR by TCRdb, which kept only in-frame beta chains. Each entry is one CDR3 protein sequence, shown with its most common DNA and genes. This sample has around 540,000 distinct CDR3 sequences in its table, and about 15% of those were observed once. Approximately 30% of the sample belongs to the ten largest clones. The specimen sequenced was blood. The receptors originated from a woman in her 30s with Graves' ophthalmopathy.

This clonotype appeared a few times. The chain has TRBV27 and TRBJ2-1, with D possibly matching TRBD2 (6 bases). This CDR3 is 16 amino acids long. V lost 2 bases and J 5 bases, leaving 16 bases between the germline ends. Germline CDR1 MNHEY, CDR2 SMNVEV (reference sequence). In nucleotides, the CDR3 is TGTGCCAGCAGTTTAGGAGGGGCGCGAATGAACAATGAGCAGTTCTTC. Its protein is CASSLGGARMNNEQFF.

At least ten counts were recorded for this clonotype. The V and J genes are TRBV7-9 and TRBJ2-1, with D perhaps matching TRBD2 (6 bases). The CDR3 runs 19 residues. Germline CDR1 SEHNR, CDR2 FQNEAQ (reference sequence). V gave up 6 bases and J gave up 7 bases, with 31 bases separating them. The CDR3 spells CASSHPRSGSSSLKNEQFF. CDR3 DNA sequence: TGTGCCAGCAGTCATCCCCGGAGCGGGTCGTCCTCTTTGAAGAATGAGCAGTTCTTC.

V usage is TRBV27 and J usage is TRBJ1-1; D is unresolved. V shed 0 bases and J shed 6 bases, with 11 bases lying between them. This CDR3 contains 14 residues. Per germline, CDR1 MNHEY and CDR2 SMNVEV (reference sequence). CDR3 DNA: TGTGCCAGCAGTTTATCGGTCAGCATGGCTGAAGCTTTCTTT. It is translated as CASSLSVSMAEAFF.

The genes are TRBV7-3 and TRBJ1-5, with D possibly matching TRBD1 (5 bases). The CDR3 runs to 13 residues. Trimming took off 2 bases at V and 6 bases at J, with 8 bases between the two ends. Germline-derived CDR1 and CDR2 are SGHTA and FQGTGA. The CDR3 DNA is TGTGCCAGCAGCTTAGGGGCCGGTCAGCCCCAGCATTTT. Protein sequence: CASSLGAGQPQHF.

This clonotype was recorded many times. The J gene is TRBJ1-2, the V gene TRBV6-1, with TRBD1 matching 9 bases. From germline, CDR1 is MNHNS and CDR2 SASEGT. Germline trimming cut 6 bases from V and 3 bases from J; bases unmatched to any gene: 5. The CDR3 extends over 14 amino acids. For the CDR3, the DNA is TGTGCCAGCAGGGCGACAGGGGGTGACTATGGCTACACCTTC. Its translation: CASRATGGDYGYTF.

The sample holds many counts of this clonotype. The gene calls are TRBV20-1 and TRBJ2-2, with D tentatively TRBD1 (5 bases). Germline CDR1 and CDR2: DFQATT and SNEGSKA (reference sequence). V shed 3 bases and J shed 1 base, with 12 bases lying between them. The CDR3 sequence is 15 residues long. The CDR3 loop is CSARDRRGNTGELFF. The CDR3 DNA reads TGCAGTGCTAGGGATCGTAGGGGGAACACCGGGGAGCTGTTTTTT.

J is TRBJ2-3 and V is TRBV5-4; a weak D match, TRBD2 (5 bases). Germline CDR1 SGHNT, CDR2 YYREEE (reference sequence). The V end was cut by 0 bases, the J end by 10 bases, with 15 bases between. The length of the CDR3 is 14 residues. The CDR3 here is CASSLDTSNDSQYF. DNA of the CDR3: TGTGCCAGCAGCTTGGATACTAGTAACGATTCGCAGTATTTT. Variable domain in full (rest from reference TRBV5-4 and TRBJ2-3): ETGVTQSPTHLIKTRGQQVTLRCSSQSGHNTVSWYQQALGQGPQFIFQYYREEENGRGNFPPRFSGLQFPNYSSELNVNALELDDSALYLCASSLDTSNDSQYFGPGTRLTVL.

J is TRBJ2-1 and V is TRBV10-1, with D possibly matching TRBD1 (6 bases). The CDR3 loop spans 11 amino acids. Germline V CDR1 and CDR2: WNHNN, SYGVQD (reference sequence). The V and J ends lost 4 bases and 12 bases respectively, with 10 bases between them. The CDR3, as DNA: TGCGCCAGCAGTGCCAGGGGCGGGCAGTTCTTC. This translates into CASSARGGQFF.

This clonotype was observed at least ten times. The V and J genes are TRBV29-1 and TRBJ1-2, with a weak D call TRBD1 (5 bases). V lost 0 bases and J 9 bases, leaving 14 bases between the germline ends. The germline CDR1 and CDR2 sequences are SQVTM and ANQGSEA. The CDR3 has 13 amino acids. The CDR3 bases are TGCAGCGTTGAAGATGTGGCAGGGAATTGCTACACCTTC. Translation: CSVEDVAGNCYTF.

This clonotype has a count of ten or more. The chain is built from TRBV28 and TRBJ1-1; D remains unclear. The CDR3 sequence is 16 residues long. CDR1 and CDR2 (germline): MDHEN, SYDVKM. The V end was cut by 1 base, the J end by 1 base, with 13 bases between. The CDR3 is CASSLFSRPTNTEAFF. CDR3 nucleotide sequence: TGTGCCAGCAGTTTATTTAGCCGGCCGACGAACACTGAAGCTTTCTTT.

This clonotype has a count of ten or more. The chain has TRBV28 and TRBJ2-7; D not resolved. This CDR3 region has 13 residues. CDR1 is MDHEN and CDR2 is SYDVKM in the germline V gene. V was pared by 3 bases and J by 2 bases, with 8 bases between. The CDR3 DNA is TGTGCCAGCAGTTTTGGTGGGACCTACGAGCAGTACTTC. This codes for CASSFGGTYEQYF. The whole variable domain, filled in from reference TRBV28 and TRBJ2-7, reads DVKVTQSSRYLVKRTGEKVFLECVQDMDHENMFWYRQDPGLGLRLIYFSYDVKMKEKGDIPEGYSVSREKKERFSLILESASTNQTSMYLCASSFGGTYEQYFGPGTRLTVT.

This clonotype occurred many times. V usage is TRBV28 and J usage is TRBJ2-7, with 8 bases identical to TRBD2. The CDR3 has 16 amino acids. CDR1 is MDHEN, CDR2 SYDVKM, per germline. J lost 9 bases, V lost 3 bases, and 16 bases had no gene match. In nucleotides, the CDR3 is TGTGCCAGCAGTTTTGCCTCCCGGGGCAGGCGGGAGGCGCAGTACTTC. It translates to CASSFASRGRREAQYF.

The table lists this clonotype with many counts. The CDR3 coding sequence is TGTGCCAGCGCCCAAGGGACTAGCGATTACACAGATACGCAGTATTTT. Protein product: CASAQGTSDYTDTQYF. The chain couples TRBV27 to TRBJ2-3; 10 nucleotides agree with TRBD2. The CDR3 loop spans 16 amino acids. Losses at the gene ends were 8 bases for V and 2 bases for J; bases not matched to a gene: 10. From germline, CDR1 is MNHEY and CDR2 SMNVEV (reference sequence).

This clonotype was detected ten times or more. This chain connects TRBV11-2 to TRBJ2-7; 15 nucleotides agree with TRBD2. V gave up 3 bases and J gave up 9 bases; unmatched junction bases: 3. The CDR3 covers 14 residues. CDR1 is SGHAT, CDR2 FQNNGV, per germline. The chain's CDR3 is CASSFRTSGRGQYF. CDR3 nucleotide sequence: TGTGCCAGCAGCTTCCGGACTAGCGGGAGGGGGCAGTACTTC.

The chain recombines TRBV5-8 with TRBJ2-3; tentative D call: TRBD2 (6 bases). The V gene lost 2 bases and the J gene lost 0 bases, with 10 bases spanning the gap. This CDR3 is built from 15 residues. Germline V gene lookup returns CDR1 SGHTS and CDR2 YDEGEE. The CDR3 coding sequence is TGTGCCAGCAGCTTTAGCGGAGTGAGCACAGATACGCAGTATTTT. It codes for CASSFSGVSTDTQYF.

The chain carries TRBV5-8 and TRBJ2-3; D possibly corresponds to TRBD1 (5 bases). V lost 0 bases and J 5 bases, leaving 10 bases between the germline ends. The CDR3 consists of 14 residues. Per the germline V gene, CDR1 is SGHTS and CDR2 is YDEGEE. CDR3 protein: CASSLGQTIDTQYF. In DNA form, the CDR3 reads TGTGCCAGCAGCTTGGGACAGACAATAGATACGCAGTATTTT.

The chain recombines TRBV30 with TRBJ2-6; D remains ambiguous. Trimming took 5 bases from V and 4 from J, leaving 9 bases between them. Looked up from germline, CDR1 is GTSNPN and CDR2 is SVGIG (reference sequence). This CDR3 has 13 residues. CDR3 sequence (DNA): TGTGCCTGGTGGGTCCCCGGGGCCAACGTCCTGACTTTC. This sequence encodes CAWWVPGANVLTF.

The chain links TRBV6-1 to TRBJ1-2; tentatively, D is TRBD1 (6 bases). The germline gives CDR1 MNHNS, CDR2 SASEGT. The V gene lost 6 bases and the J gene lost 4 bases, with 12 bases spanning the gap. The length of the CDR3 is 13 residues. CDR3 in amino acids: CASRRGVGYGYTF. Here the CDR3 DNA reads TGTGCCAGCAGGAGGGGGGTAGGCTATGGCTACACCTTC.